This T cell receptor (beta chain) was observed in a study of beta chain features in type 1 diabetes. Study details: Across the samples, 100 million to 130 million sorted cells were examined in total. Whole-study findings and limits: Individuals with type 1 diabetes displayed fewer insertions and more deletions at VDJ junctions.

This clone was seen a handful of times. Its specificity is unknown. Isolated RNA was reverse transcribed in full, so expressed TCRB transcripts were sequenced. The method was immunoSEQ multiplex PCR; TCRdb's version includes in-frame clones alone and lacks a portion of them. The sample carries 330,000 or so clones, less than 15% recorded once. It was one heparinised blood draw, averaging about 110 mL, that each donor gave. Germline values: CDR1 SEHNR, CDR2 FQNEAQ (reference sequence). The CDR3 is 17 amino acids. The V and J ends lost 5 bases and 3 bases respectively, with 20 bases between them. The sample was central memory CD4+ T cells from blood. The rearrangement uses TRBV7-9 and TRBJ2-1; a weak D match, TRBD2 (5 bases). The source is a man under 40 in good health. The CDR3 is CASSLLGKRFNYNEQFF. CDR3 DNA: TGTGCCAGCAGCCTCCTCGGGAAGCGGTTCAACTACAATGAGCAGTTCTTC.